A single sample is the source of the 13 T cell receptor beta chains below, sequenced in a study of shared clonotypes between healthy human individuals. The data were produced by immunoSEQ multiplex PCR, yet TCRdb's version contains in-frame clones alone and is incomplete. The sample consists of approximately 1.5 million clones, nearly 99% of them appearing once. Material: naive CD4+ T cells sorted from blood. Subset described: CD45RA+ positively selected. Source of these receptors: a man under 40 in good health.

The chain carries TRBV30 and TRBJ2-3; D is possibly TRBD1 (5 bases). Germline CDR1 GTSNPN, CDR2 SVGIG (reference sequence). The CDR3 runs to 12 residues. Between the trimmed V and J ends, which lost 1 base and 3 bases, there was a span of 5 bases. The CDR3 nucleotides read TGTGCCTGGAGTGAGGGGACAGATACGCAGTATTTT. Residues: CAWSEGTDTQYF.

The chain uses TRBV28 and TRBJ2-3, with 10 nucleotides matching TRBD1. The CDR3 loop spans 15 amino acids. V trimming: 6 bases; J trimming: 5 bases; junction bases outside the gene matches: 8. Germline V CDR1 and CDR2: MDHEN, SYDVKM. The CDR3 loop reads CASSPSGTGEDTQYF. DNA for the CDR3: TGTGCCAGCAGCCCGAGCGGGACAGGGGAAGATACGCAGTATTTT.

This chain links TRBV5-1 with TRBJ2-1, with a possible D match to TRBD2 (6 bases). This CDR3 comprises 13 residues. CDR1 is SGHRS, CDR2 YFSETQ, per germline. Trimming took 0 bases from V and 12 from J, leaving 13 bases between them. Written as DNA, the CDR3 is TGCGCCAGCAGCTTGGCTGGGGGGAGTCGGCAGTTCTTC. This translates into CASSLAGGSRQFF.

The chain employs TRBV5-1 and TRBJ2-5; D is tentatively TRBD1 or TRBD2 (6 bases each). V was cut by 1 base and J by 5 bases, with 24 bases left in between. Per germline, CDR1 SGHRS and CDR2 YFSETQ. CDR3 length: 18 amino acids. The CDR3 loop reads CASSLMGSSGAGSETQYF. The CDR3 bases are TGCGCCAGCAGCTTGATGGGCTCCTCGGGGGCGGGATCTGAGACCCAGTACTTC.

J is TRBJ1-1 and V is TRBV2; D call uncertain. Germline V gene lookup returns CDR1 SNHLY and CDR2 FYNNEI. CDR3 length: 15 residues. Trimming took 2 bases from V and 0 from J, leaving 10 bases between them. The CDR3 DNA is TGTGCCAGCAGTGAAAGCGGCCGGGTGAACACTGAAGCTTTCTTT. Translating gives CASSESGRVNTEAFF.

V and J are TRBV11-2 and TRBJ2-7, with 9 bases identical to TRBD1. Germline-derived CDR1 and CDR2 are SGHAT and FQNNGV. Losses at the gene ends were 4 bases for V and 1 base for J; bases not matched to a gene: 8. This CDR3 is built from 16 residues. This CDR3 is CASSSMGQGRSYEQYF. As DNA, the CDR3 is TGTGCCAGCAGCTCGATGGGACAGGGCCGTTCCTACGAGCAGTACTTC.

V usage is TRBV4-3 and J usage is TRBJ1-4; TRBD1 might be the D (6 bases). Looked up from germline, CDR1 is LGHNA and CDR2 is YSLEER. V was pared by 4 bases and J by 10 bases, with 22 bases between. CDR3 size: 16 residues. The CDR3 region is CASSPSLLQGTLKLFF. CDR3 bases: TGCGCCAGCAGCCCAAGTCTTCTCCAGGGGACCCTAAAACTGTTTTTT.

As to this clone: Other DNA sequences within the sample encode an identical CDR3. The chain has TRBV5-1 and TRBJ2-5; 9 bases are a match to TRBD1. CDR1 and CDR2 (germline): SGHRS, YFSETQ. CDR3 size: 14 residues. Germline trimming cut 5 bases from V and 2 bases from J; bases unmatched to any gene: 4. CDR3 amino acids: CASSRTGAQETQYF. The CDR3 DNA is TGCGCCAGCAGTCGGACAGGGGCTCAAGAGACCCAGTACTTC.

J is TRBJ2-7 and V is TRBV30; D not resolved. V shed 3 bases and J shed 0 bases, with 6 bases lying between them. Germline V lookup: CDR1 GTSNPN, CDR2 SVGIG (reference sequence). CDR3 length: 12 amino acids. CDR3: CAWRVDSYEQYF. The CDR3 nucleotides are TGTGCCTGGAGGGTAGACTCCTACGAGCAGTACTTC. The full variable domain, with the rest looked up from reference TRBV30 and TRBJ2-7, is SQTIHQWPATLVQPVGSPLSLECTVEGTSNPNLYWYRQAAGRGLQLLFYSVGIGQISSEVPQNLSASRPQDRQFILSSKKLLLSDSGFYLCAWRVDSYEQYFGPGTRLTVT.

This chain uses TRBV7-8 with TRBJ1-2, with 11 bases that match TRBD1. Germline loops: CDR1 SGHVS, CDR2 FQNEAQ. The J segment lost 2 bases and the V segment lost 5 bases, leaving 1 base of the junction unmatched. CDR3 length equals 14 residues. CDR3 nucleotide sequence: TGTGCCAGCAGCAGGGACAGGGGGAACTATGGCTACACCTTC. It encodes CASSRDRGNYGYTF.

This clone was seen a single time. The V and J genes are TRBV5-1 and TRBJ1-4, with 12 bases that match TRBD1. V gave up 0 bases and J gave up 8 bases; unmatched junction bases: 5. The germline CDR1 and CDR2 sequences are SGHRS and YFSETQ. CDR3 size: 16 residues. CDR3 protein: CASSLEGQGAGEKLFF. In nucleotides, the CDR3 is TGCGCCAGCAGCTTGGAGGGACAGGGGGCGGGAGAAAAACTGTTTTTT.

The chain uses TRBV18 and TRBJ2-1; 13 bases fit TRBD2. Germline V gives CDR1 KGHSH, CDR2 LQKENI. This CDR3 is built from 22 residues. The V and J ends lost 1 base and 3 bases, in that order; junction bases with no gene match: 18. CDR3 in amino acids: CASSPRLTSGGGTGGFYNEQFF. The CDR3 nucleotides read TGTGCCAGCTCACCACGTTTAACTAGCGGGGGGGGAACCGGAGGGTTCTACAATGAGCAGTTCTTC.

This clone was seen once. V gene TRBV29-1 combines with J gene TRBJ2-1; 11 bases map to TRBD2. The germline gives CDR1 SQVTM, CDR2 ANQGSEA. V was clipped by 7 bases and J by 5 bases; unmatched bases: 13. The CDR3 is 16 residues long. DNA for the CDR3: TGCAGCGCCTGGGATACCGGGACTAGCGGTGACAATGAGCAGTTCTTC. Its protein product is CSAWDTGTSGDNEQFF.